These T cell receptor beta chains were read from a single sample in a study of glioma-infiltrating T cells after dendritic cell vaccination. Some clones are missing from TCRdb's copy, which holds only in-frame ones; the method was immunoSEQ multiplex PCR. The sample yields 65,000 or so clones, approximately 86% seen once. The sample was blood, taken after dendritic cell vaccination. The receptors were sampled from a human donor with glioblastoma. Each CDR3 is given with its conserved first and last residue. The D gene is left open where the match is weak. Expanded clones are given a class, and other clones once, few, many or no size at all.

v_call	clone_size	j_call	d_call	cdr3_nt	cdr3_aa
TRBV7-8	-	TRBJ2-7	TRBD2	TGTGCCAGCAGCTTATCCGGCGGGAGCTCCTACGAGCAGTACTTC	CASSLSGGSSYEQYF
TRBV25-1	-	TRBJ2-7	TRBD1	TGTGCCAGCAGTGACCTGGGACAGGTAGGATACGAGCAGTACTTC	CASSDLGQVGYEQYF
TRBV9	few	TRBJ2-7	TRBD1	TGTGCCAGCAGCCCAGTCGGGACAGATCCCTACGAGCAGTACTTC	CASSPVGTDPYEQYF
TRBV5-1	-	TRBJ2-3	TRBD1	TGCGCCAGCAGCTTGGCCGGGACAGTTGCAGATACGCAGTATTTT	CASSLAGTVADTQYF
TRBV6-6	-	TRBJ2-7	TRBD2	TGTGCCAGCAGCCTCCGGGGGGAACCCGAGCAGTACTTC	CASSLRGEPEQYF
TRBV2	-	TRBJ1-1	-	TGTGCCAGCACCGGGGTAGAAGCTTTCTTT	CASTGVEAFF
TRBV25-1	-	TRBJ1-2	TRBD1	TGTGCCAGCAACCCGGGACAGGGGATCCATAACACCTTC	CASNPGQGIHNTF
TRBV21-1	-	TRBJ2-1	-	TGTGCCAGCAGTCCCTTTCCTAGCGGGATAGGCAATGAGCAGTTCTTC	CASSPFPSGIGNEQFF
TRBV11-2	-	TRBJ2-3	TRBD2	TGTGCCAGCAGCTTAGGACTAGCGGAAACAGATACGCAGTATTTT	CASSLGLAETDTQYF
TRBV13	-	TRBJ2-1	-	TGTGCCAGCAGCTCTCAAAAAGCGGACGGGGGCTCCTACAATGAGCAGTTCTTC	CASSSQKADGGSYNEQFF
TRBV20-1	-	TRBJ2-1	-	TGCAGTGCTAGACAGGGGAATGAGCAGTTCTTC	CSARQGNEQFF
TRBV25-1	-	TRBJ2-7	TRBD1	TGTGCCAGCTCCCGGGACAGGGCCCCCTACGAGCAGTACTTC	CASSRDRAPYEQYF
TRBV9	-	TRBJ2-3	-	TGTGCCAGCAGCGTTCCCTCTAGCGACAACCGGGATACGCAGTATTTT	CASSVPSSDNRDTQYF
TRBV25-1	-	TRBJ2-1	TRBD2	TGTGCCAGCAGGCGGACTAGCGGGAGTGGGAATGAGCAGTTCTTC	CASRRTSGSGNEQFF
TRBV5-1	-	TRBJ2-3	-	TGCGCCAGCAGCTTGTTAGGGGTTCCCTCTGACACAGATACGCAGTATTTT	CASSLLGVPSDTDTQYF
TRBV9	-	TRBJ2-5	-	TGTGCCAGCAGCGTAGAAGCGGTGGAGACCCAGTACTTC	CASSVEAVETQYF
TRBV2	-	TRBJ2-7	TRBD1	TGTGCCAGCAGTGAAGCGCTTCTGTGGGGACAGGGAAGCTCCTACGAGCAGTACTTC	CASSEALLWGQGSSYEQYF
TRBV15	-	TRBJ2-3	-	TGTGCCACCAGCAGAGATGCGGGAAAGGGCACAGATACGCAGTATTTT	CATSRDAGKGTDTQYF
TRBV5-4	-	TRBJ1-2	-	TGTGCCAGCAGCTTGGGACAGAACTATGGCTACACCTTC	CASSLGQNYGYTF
TRBV6-1	-	TRBJ2-7	TRBD1	TGTGCCAGCAAAGCAGGGACAGGGGGCAAATACGAGCAGTACTTC	CASKAGTGGKYEQYF
TRBV9	-	TRBJ1-1	-	TGTGCCAGCAGCGAACACAGTTACACTGAAGCTTTCTTT	CASSEHSYTEAFF
TRBV5-6	-	TRBJ1-3	-	TGTGCCAGCAGCTTGCGGTTACAGGGATCTGGAAACACCATATATTTT	CASSLRLQGSGNTIYF
TRBV15	-	TRBJ2-1	TRBD2	TGTGCCACCACAGAAGGGAGCGGGAGGGTAAATGAGCAGTTCTTC	CATTEGSGRVNEQFF
TRBV5-4	-	TRBJ2-7	-	TGTGCCAGCAGCTGGGGGGTGGTTCCCGAGCAGTACTTC	CASSWGVVPEQYF
TRBV4-3	-	TRBJ2-5	-	TGCGCCAGCAGCCAAGATTGGAACTATCAACCCGCCGGGACCCAGTACTTC	CASSQDWNYQPAGTQYF
TRBV10-2	-	TRBJ1-2	TRBD1	TGCGCCAGCAGTGAGCCAGGGACAGACGGTAACTATGGCTACACCTTC	CASSEPGTDGNYGYTF
TRBV10-2	-	TRBJ1-1	TRBD1	TGCGCCAGCCGGCTGACAGGGGGGAACACTGAAGCTTTCTTT	CASRLTGGNTEAFF
TRBV30	-	TRBJ1-5	-	TGTGCCACTTCCCCAGGGGAAGGGCAGCCCCAGCATTTT	CATSPGEGQPQHF
TRBV7-2	-	TRBJ2-4	TRBD2	TGTGCCAGCAGCTTAGTGGGGGGGTCTGGGGCCAAAAACATTCAGTACTTC	CASSLVGGSGAKNIQYF
TRBV29-1	few	TRBJ1-5	TRBD1	TGCAGCGTACAGGGGGCGCAGCCGCCCCAGCATTTT	CSVQGAQPPQHF
TRBV27	-	TRBJ1-1	-	TGTGCCAGCAGTTTAACCGGGTATACTGAAGCTTTCTTT	CASSLTGYTEAFF
TRBV2	-	TRBJ2-5	TRBD1	TGTGCCAGTGGGGGCGGACAGGGGCAAGAGACCCAGTACTTC	CASGGGQGQETQYF
TRBV30	once	TRBJ1-1	TRBD1	TGTGCCTGGAGTGTCGGCAGGGGGGAAGAAGCTTTCTTT	CAWSVGRGEEAFF
TRBV30	-	TRBJ2-3	-	TGTGCCTGGAAGGAGTATACGCAGTATTTT	CAWKEYTQYF
TRBV28	few	TRBJ1-2	-	TGTGCCAGCGAGGTCTCTGACAGCTATGGCTACACCTTC	CASEVSDSYGYTF
TRBV7-3	-	TRBJ1-2	TRBD1	TGTGCCAGCAGCTTTACAGGGGAAGGCTACACCTTC	CASSFTGEGYTF
TRBV27	-	TRBJ1-2	TRBD1	TGTGCCAGCACCAGGACAGGGGGCGCGAACTATGGCTACACCTTC	CASTRTGGANYGYTF
TRBV10-3	-	TRBJ2-1	TRBD2	TGTGCCATCAGCGGTGGGACTAGCGGAAACAATGAGCAGTTCTTC	CAISGGTSGNNEQFF
TRBV5-1	-	TRBJ2-1	-	TGCGCCAGCAGCTTCGACAGGAGTGAGCAGTTCTTC	CASSFDRSEQFF
TRBV4-2	-	TRBJ1-1	-	TGTGCCAGCAGCCAAGGGTCCCAGGGAACTGAAGCTTTCTTT	CASSQGSQGTEAFF
TRBV11-2	-	TRBJ2-1	TRBD2	TGTGCCAGCAGCTTAGCGGGGGGACTCAATGAGCAGTTCTTC	CASSLAGGLNEQFF
TRBV7-2	few	TRBJ1-3	-	TGTGCCAGCAGCTCTAATGCAGGGTGGTCTGGAAACACCATATATTTT	CASSSNAGWSGNTIYF
TRBV12-2	few	TRBJ2-5	-	TGTGCAAGTCGCTACCCTGCGGGGGGGGGTCGGGAGACCCAGTACTTC	CASRYPAGGGRETQYF
TRBV25-1	-	TRBJ2-1	-	TGTGCCAGCAGAGGGAGTTACAATGAGCAGTTCTTC	CASRGSYNEQFF
TRBV19	-	TRBJ2-3	TRBD1	TGTGCCAGTAGTCAAGACAGGGTGACAGATACGCAGTATTTT	CASSQDRVTDTQYF
TRBV7-9	-	TRBJ1-1	-	TGTGCCAGCAGCCCCTTTGTTGGCTACACTGAAGCTTTCTTT	CASSPFVGYTEAFF
TRBV6-5	-	TRBJ1-4	TRBD1	TGTGCCAGCAGGAGCGGGACAGGGAGTGAAAAACTGTTTTTT	CASRSGTGSEKLFF
TRBV29-1	-	TRBJ2-7	-	TGCAGCGTTGGGGGTCAGGGGCGGAAGTACGAGCAGTACTTC	CSVGGQGRKYEQYF
TRBV9	-	TRBJ2-1	-	TGTGCCAGCAGCGTAGGTGGGGGGACCCACAATGAGCAGTTCTTC	CASSVGGGTHNEQFF
TRBV10-2	-	TRBJ1-2	-	TGCGCCAGCAGTGAAGCATCCGGGGGCTACACCTTC	CASSEASGGYTF
TRBV5-6	few	TRBJ1-4	-	TGTGCCAGCAGCTTCGGGGTGGCTAATGAAAAACTGTTTTTT	CASSFGVANEKLFF